This T cell receptor beta chain was documented in a study of post-analysis software for immune sequencing data (dated by TCRdb to about 2015). For the wider study: The recorded disease courses included relapsing-remitting, secondary progressive and progressive-relapsing multiple sclerosis, and some patients had no subtype annotation. Patient repertoires were compared against 11 previously published healthy control repertoires from donors aged roughly 6 to 26 years. A subset of samples was prepared in parallel using single-end sample barcoding, then pooled and co-amplified after Illumina adapter ligation. What the authors observed across the whole study: The multiple sclerosis patient group was slightly younger than the control group. Significantly lower normalized Chao1 diversity was found in multiple sclerosis patients than in controls, suggesting substantial peripheral T-cell clonal expansion. Direct clustering with F measure showed strong co-clustering of samples prepared in the same batch, prompting a batch-effect correction.

This clonotype was observed many times. Its cognate antigen has yet to be identified. No much larger clonotype is one base removed from it; base qualities were not supplied. Library construction relied on PCR. Sequencing relied on an Illumina HiSeq 2500. To reduce PCR and sequencing biases, unique molecular identifiers were incorporated into the TCR beta cDNA libraries. Approximately 500,000 cDNA molecules were obtained per 1 to 10 million input T cells, so each molecule approximated one T cell. Patient libraries were prepared and sequenced with the same protocol used for the earlier healthy control dataset. Samples belonging to the same batch were prepared together, multiplexed and sequenced on a shared HiSeq lane. Concerning the study's data processing: Raw barcoded reads were processed with MIGEC, discarding single-read molecular identifier groups before consensus assembly and CDR3 extraction. VDJtools was used for post-analysis of the clonotype tables, and diversity was normalized by down-sampling every dataset to the size of the smallest sample. To correct batch-related cross-sample contamination, repertoire overlap clustering matched CDR3 amino acid sequences but not nucleotide sequences. Clones were called with MiXCR by TCRdb after fastp trimmed the public reads at Q25, and only in-frame beta chains were retained. One record per CDR3 amino acid sequence lists the most common genes and DNA. The V and J calls, along with clone size, are taken from TCRdb and not from the paper's own processing. For this sample there are some 260,000 distinct CDR3 sequences; around 34% appear just once. Around 4.7% of the sample is in the top ten clones.

To demonstrate the VDJtools post-analysis software, the study profiled TCR beta repertoires from the peripheral blood of about 13 young patients with multiple sclerosis. Multiple sclerosis patients were children and adolescents aged roughly 6 to 15 years. The sequence came from a girl under 18 with multiple sclerosis. The specimen sequenced was blood.

The sequence in DNA is TGTGCCAGCAGTTTGGCGACAGGGAGGCAATCACCCCTCCACTTT. Protein translation: CASSLATGRQSPLHF. The sequence joins TRBV28 to TRBJ1-6; TRBD1 aligns with 7 central bases. V ends up 3 bases short and J 10 bases short, with an unmatched junction base count of 9. From cysteine to phenylalanine, the CDR3 is 15 amino acids long. Kept here is only the CDR3 DNA, which spans 45 bases and is read in frame from base 1. The germline V gene gives CDR1 as MDHEN and CDR2 as SYDVKM.